This T cell receptor (beta chain) was obtained from a study of T cells in Graves' hyperthyroidism and ophthalmopathy. About the research overall: Peripheral blood was acquired at first diagnosis, ahead of any therapy whatsoever.

This clonotype has at least ten counts. The germline V gene encodes CDR1 SGHTA and CDR2 FQGNSA. CDR3 size: 18 residues. Trimming cost V 1 base and J 6 bases; bases outside gene matches: 8. The CDR3 regions of TCR beta were amplified from RNA transcripts. The HTBI primer set was used in a first-round RT-PCR of the TCR CDR3. TCRdb ran MiXCR on the multiplex PCR reads and lists one entry per CDR3 protein. The sample yields about 460,000 distinct CDR3 sequences, about 20% seen once. The V and J genes are TRBV7-2 and TRBJ2-1; 14 positions match TRBD2. Sequencing was done on a sample of blood. The clonotype was recovered from a woman aged 70-85 years with Graves' ophthalmopathy. The CDR3 region is CASSLVRLAGGTPNEQFF. The CDR3 DNA is TGTGCCAGCAGCTTAGTGCGACTAGCGGGAGGGACCCCCAATGAGCAGTTCTTC.